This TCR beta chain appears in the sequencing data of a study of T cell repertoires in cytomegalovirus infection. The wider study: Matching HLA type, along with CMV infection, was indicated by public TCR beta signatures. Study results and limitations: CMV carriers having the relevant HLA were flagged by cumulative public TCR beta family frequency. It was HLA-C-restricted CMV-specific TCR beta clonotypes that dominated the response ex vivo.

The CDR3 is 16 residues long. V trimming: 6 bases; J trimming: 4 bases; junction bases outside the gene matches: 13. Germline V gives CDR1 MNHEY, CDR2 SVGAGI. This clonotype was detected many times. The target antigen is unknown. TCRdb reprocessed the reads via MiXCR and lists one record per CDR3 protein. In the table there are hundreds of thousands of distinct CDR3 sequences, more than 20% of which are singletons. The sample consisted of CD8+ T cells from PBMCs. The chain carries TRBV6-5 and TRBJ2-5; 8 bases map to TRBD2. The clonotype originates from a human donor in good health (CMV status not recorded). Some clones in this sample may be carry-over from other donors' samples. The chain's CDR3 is CASSGGTRLFRETQYF. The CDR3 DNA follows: TGTGCCAGCAGCGGCGGGACTAGGCTTTTCAGAGAGACCCAGTACTTC.